This TCR beta chain was found in a study of blood T cell repertoires in COVID-19. At the level of the study: The samples span acute and convalescent COVID-19 from the United States, Italy and Spain.

The CDR3 loop spans 14 amino acids. The V and J ends lost 4 bases and 2 bases respectively, with 9 bases between them. Germline V CDR1 and CDR2: KGHSH, LQKENI. Authors' data handling: It was from reference gene primer amplification that nucleated cell counts were estimated. Method: immunoSEQ multiplex PCR; TCRdb's copy keeps in-frame clones and lacks some. The V and J calls and clone size were taken over from that table, and D and trimming were inferred from the DNA. Of approximately 110,000 clones listed, 80% to 90% are singletons. The V gene is TRBV18, the J gene TRBJ2-1, with D possibly being TRBD2 (5 bases). Sample: peripheral blood. The receptor comes from a woman in her 50s with active or convalescent COVID-19. In DNA, the CDR3 is TGTGCCAGCTCACGAACTAGTACCTACAATGAGCAGTTCTTC. Amino acid sequence: CASSRTSTYNEQFF.